A single T cell receptor beta chain is shown here with its context. This clone's antigen is unknown. It has no much larger one-base neighbor in the sample; base qualities were not kept. Libraries were constructed by PCR. TCRdb lists the instrument as Illumina HiSeq 2500. TCR library preparation used molecular barcoding, with unique molecular identifiers applied to normalize quantification of the TCRbeta repertoire. TCRdb reran the public reads through fastp at Q25 and MiXCR, keeping productive beta chains. CDR3 protein sequences are deduplicated, and each keeps its most common genes and DNA. The sample table shows 600,000 to 700,000 distinct CDR3 sequences, and approximately 15% are seen once. About 1.1% of the sample is taken by the ten largest. The data stem from a study of T-cell reconstitution after alpha-beta-depleted transplantation in children (dated by TCRdb to between 2015 and 2016). For the study in its entirety: The study quantitatively tracked T-cell immune reconstitution after TCRalphabeta/CD19-depleted allogeneic hematopoietic cell transplantation in children using TCR repertoire profiling.

Between the V and J ends, shortened by 6 bases and 0 bases respectively, the junction contains 9 bases. CDR1 and CDR2 are drawn from the germline V gene: SNHLY, FYNNEI. Taken from cysteine to phenylalanine, the CDR3 has 14 residues. The DNA shown is the 42-base CDR3, in frame from base 1. The origin of this receptor is a human donor who donated a stem cell graft to a child with acute myeloid leukemia. The sequence links TRBV2 to TRBJ1-5; perhaps TRBD1 is the D gene, with 6 bases matching. The input for sequencing was PBMCs from the stem cell graft donor, taken from the stem cell graft. CDR3 loop: CASRDRTSNQPQHF. The sequenced DNA: TGTGCCAGCAGAGACAGGACTAGCAATCAGCCCCAGCATTTT.